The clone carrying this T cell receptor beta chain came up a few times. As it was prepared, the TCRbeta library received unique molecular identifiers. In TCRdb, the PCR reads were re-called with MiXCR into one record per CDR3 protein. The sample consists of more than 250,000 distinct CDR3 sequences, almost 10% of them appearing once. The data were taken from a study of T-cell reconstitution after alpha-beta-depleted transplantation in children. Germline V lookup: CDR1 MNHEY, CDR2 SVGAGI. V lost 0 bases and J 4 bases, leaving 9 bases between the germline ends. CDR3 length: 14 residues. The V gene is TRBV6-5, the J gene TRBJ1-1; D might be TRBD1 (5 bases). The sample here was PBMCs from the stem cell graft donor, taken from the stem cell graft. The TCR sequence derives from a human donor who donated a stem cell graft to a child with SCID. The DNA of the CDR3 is TGTGCCAGCAGTTACTCGCAGGGCCGCACTGAAGCTTTCTTT. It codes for CASSYSQGRTEAFF.